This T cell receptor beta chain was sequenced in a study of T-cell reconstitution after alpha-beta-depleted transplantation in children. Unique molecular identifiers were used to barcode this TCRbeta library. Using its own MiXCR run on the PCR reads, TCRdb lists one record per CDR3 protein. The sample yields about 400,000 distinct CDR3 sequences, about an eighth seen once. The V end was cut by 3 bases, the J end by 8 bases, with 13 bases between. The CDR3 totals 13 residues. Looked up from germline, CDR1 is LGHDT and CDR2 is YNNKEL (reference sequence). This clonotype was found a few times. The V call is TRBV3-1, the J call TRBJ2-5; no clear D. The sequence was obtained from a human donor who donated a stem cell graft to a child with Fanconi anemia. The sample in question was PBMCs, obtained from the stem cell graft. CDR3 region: CASSQAPLTTQYF. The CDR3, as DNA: TGTGCCAGCAGCCAGGCCCCGCTTACCACCCAGTACTTC.